These 29 T cell receptor beta chains were all obtained from the same sample, sequenced in a study of blood T cell repertoires in COVID-19. Sequencing was performed with immunoSEQ multiplex PCR; in TCRdb, only in-frame clones are kept and a portion is missing. The sample records 390,000 or so clones, under 85% being singletons. Sequenced material: PBMCs or T cells enriched from blood (not recorded which). All receptors derive from a woman in her fifties or sixties who had recovered from COVID-19.

This clone has only a few counts. The chain has TRBV4-3 and TRBJ1-3; the D gene is possibly TRBD1 (5 bases). The CDR3 sequence is 15 residues long. Trimming took off 3 bases at V and 2 bases at J, with 11 bases between the two ends. The germline gives CDR1 LGHNA, CDR2 YSLEER. The CDR3 region has the DNA TGCGCCAGCAGCCAGGTGTGGGGGGCTGGAAACACCATATATTTT. Protein sequence: CASSQVWGAGNTIYF.

V and J are TRBV11-3 and TRBJ1-2; 7 bases map to TRBD1. With V trimmed by 1 base and J by 6 bases, 2 bases remained unmatched. CDR1 is SGHNT and CDR2 is YENEEA in the germline V gene. This CDR3 spans 13 amino acids. The CDR3 DNA reads as TGTGCCAGCAGCTTAGGACAGGGACATGGCTACACCTTC. Its translation is CASSLGQGHGYTF.

V usage is TRBV30 and J usage is TRBJ1-6; TRBD1 matches 7 bases. There are 15 residues in the CDR3. With 3 bases clipped from V and 9 bases from J, the junction kept 11 bases outside the gene matches. Germline V gives CDR1 GTSNPN, CDR2 SVGIG (reference sequence). In DNA, the CDR3 is TGTGCCTGGAGGGAACCCGACAGGGCGGGTTCACCCCTCCACTTT. Its translation is CAWREPDRAGSPLHF.

Concerning this clone itself: The sample carries other DNA sequences with the same CDR3. The chain joins TRBV18 to TRBJ1-1, with D tentatively TRBD1 (6 bases). CDR1 KGHSH and CDR2 LQKENI come from the germline V gene. This CDR3 region has 14 residues. The V gene lost 3 bases and the J gene lost 1 base, with 9 bases spanning the gap. The CDR3 protein is CASSPSQGNTEAFF. The CDR3 DNA reads as TGTGCCAGCTCACCCTCACAGGGGAACACTGAAGCTTTCTTT.

The chain employs TRBV27 and TRBJ2-3; D might be TRBD1 (5 bases). This CDR3 spans 14 amino acids. The V gene's germline CDR1 is MNHEY and CDR2 SMNVEV (reference sequence). Trimming took 7 bases from V and 6 from J, leaving 17 bases between them. CDR3 DNA: TGTGCCAGCACCAAGGGGCAGTTCTCGGATACGCAGTATTTT. The encoded protein is CASTKGQFSDTQYF.

The chain has TRBV30 and TRBJ1-5, with no clear D. V was trimmed by 0 bases and J by 3 bases, leaving 9 bases between them. The CDR3 contains 14 residues. Germline CDR1 GTSNPN, CDR2 SVGIG (reference sequence). CDR3 sequence reads: CAWSVAGPNQPQHF. DNA for the CDR3: TGTGCCTGGAGTGTAGCAGGCCCCAATCAGCCCCAGCATTTT.

Points on this clone: Mismatch with germline at one junction end may stem from a read error. The chain carries TRBV7-7 and TRBJ2-7; 8 nucleotides align to TRBD1. CDR3 length equals 15 residues. Germline CDR1 SSHAT, CDR2 FNYEAQ (reference sequence). The CDR3 reads CASSQGQGGSYEQYF. Here the CDR3 DNA reads TGTGCTAGCAGCCAAGGACAGGGCGGGTCCTACGAGCAGTACTTC.

This chain connects TRBV5-6 to TRBJ1-1; a possible D gene is TRBD1 (5 bases). V lost 1 base to trimming and J lost 6 bases, with 19 bases between them. The germline V gene encodes CDR1 SGHDT and CDR2 YYEEEE. The CDR3 runs 16 residues. The CDR3 loop reads CASSLHGRSTASEAFF. The CDR3 DNA reads TGTGCCAGCAGCTTGCATGGTCGATCGACAGCCTCTGAAGCTTTCTTT.

This clone was picked up many times. The V call is TRBV19, the J call TRBJ1-6; D gene ambiguous. Looked up from germline, CDR1 is LNHDA and CDR2 is SQIVND (reference sequence). V was clipped by 5 bases and J by 9 bases, with 11 bases between them. This CDR3 contains 13 residues. CDR3 nucleotides: TGTGCCAGTAGTGCTACGGGGATTTCACCCCTCCACTTT. Its protein product is CASSATGISPLHF.

V usage is TRBV21-1 and J usage is TRBJ2-1; TRBD1, as called in the table, went unchecked against the DNA. TRBV21-1 is a listed pseudogene. The CDR3 runs to 13 residues. The CDR3 sequence: CASSKGEGDRGIF. The CDR3 bases are TGTGCCAGCAGCAAAGGCGAAGGGGACAGGGGGATCTTC.

This chain joins TRBV7-2 and TRBJ1-4; 7 bases match TRBD1. V trimming: 4 bases; J trimming: 0 bases; junction bases outside the gene matches: 8. This CDR3 contains 17 residues. The germline V gene has CDR1 SGHTA and CDR2 FQGNSA. The CDR3 loop reads CASSSGQLRATNEKLFF. The DNA of the CDR3 is TGTGCCAGCAGCTCGGGACAGCTACGTGCAACTAATGAAAAACTGTTTTTT. The complete variable domain, with remaining parts taken from reference TRBV7-2 and TRBJ1-4, reads GAGVSQSPSNKVTEKGKDVELRCDPISGHTALYWYRQSLGQGLEFLIYFQGNSAPDKSGLPSDRFSAERTGGSVSTLTIQRTQQEDSAVYLCASSSGQLRATNEKLFFGSGTQLSVL.

This clone was seen a few times. The chain couples TRBV28 to TRBJ2-3; 16 bases are a match to TRBD2. J was trimmed by 7 bases and V by 9 bases; bases with no gene match: 19. Germline loops: CDR1 MDHEN, CDR2 SYDVKM. This CDR3 is built from 19 residues. The CDR3 coding sequence is TGTGCCAGTCGGTCGGTAACTAGGGGACTAGCGGGAGGGCCTCATACGCAGTATTTT. Its translation is CASRSVTRGLAGGPHTQYF.

J is TRBJ1-6 and V is TRBV19; D may be TRBD1 (5 bases). The length of the CDR3 is 14 residues. Germline V gives CDR1 LNHDA, CDR2 SQIVND (reference sequence). The V end lost 3 bases, the J end lost 7 bases, and 10 bases lay between the germline ends. CDR3 sequence reads: CASSMVEGNSPLHF. CDR3 nucleotide sequence: TGTGCCAGTAGTATGGTGGAGGGGAATTCACCCCTCCACTTT. The whole variable domain, remainder taken from reference TRBV19 and TRBJ1-6, is DGGITQSPKYLFRKEGQNVTLSCEQNLNHDAMYWYRQDPGQGLRLIYYSQIVNDFQKGDIAEGYSVSREKKESFPLTVTSAQKNPTAFYLCASSMVEGNSPLHFGNGTRLTVT.

This chain links TRBV6-2 or TRBV6-3 with TRBJ1-5, with D perhaps TRBD1 (6 bases). The V and J ends lost 6 bases and 6 bases respectively, with 12 bases between them. From germline, CDR1 is MNHEY and CDR2 SVGEGT. The CDR3 totals 13 residues. The CDR3 loop reads CASRPTGFQPQHF. The CDR3 DNA reads as TGTGCCAGCAGACCTACAGGGTTTCAGCCCCAGCATTTT.

The chain recombines TRBV5-1 with TRBJ2-7, with D possibly matching TRBD2 (6 bases). The CDR3 sequence is 14 residues long. The ends were cut back, 0 bases at V and 3 bases at J, with 10 bases in the middle. Germline CDR1 and CDR2: SGHRS and YFSETQ. For the CDR3, the DNA is TGCGCCAGCAGCTTGGAAGGAGGGTTCTACGAGCAGTACTTC. Translated, it gives CASSLEGGFYEQYF.

The V gene is TRBV7-2, the J gene TRBJ1-1; D ambiguous. There are 13 residues in the CDR3. Looked up from germline, CDR1 is SGHTA and CDR2 is FQGNSA. V lost 5 bases and J 1 base, leaving 8 bases between the germline ends. The CDR3 protein is CASSITANTEAFF. The CDR3 nucleotides are TGTGCCAGCAGCATCACAGCGAACACTGAAGCTTTCTTT.

The rearrangement joins TRBV19 to TRBJ1-1, with 9 bases identical to TRBD1. Germline V lookup: CDR1 LNHDA, CDR2 SQIVND (reference sequence). With 10 bases clipped from V and 5 bases from J, the junction kept 11 bases outside the gene matches. The CDR3 is made up of 14 amino acids. Written as DNA, the CDR3 is TGTGCCACTCGAATGACAGGGGGGGAGACTGAAGCTTTCTTT. Translated, it gives CATRMTGGETEAFF.

The rearrangement links TRBV19 to TRBJ1-6, with a possible D match to TRBD1 (5 bases). The CDR3 loop spans 18 amino acids. Per the germline V gene, CDR1 is LNHDA and CDR2 is SQIVND (reference sequence). V lost 6 bases and J 8 bases, leaving 26 bases between the germline ends. The CDR3 DNA follows: TGTGCCAGTAGGATCCCTGGGGGGGGGATCGGTTTGGATTCACCCCTCCACTTT. Its protein is CASRIPGGGIGLDSPLHF.

The chain carries TRBV19 and TRBJ1-1, with 7 nucleotides matching TRBD1. CDR3 length: 14 amino acids. After removal of 3 bases from V and 3 bases from J, the junction contained 4 bases not matched to a gene. Germline V lookup: CDR1 LNHDA, CDR2 SQIVND (reference sequence). In DNA form, the CDR3 reads TGTGCCAGTAGTATCTCCGGGACAGACACTGAAGCTTTCTTT. Translation: CASSISGTDTEAFF.

The chain couples TRBV19 to TRBJ1-6; D not certain. Germline CDR1 reads LNHDA; CDR2 reads SQIVND (reference sequence). The V gene lost 6 bases and the J gene lost 2 bases, with 8 bases spanning the gap. This CDR3 spans 14 amino acids. CDR3 in amino acids: CASRSGTYNSPLHF. DNA of the CDR3: TGTGCCAGTAGATCCGGGACCTATAATTCACCCCTCCACTTT.

V gene TRBV5-1 combines with J gene TRBJ1-3, with 7 bases fitting TRBD1. Germline V gives CDR1 SGHRS, CDR2 YFSETQ. There are 17 residues in the CDR3. The V segment lost 4 bases and the J segment 0 bases; nucleotides outside the gene matches: 10. The CDR3 sequence is CASSAGTAQNSGNTIYF. The CDR3 DNA reads TGCGCCAGCAGCGCCGGGACAGCGCAAAACTCTGGAAACACCATATATTTT.

The chain's CDR3 is CASSYVTGNSGNQPQHF. CDR3 bases: TGTGCCAGCAGTTACGTGACAGGGAACAGTGGCAATCAGCCCCAGCATTTT. The chain joins TRBV6-2 or TRBV6-3 to TRBJ1-5; 7 positions match TRBD1. CDR3 length equals 17 residues. J was trimmed by 2 bases and V by 2 bases; bases with no gene match: 9. Germline lookup yields CDR1 MNHEY and CDR2 SVGEGT.

The chain uses TRBV10-1 and TRBJ2-7; 10 bases map to TRBD2. J lost 4 bases, V lost 3 bases, and 6 bases had no gene match. The CDR3 loop spans 15 amino acids. Per germline, CDR1 WNHNN and CDR2 SYGVQD (reference sequence). Written as DNA, the CDR3 is TGCGCCAGCAGTGATCGAGCGGGGGGGCTGTACGAGCAGTACTTC. Encoded protein: CASSDRAGGLYEQYF.

This clone was seen repeatedly, ten times or more. The chain recombines TRBV28 with TRBJ1-6, with D perhaps TRBD1 (6 bases). V was trimmed by 7 bases and J by 14 bases, leaving 15 bases between them. This CDR3 contains 12 residues. Germline V gene sequence: CDR1 MDHEN, CDR2 SYDVKM. The CDR3: CASTPPRGSLHF. The CDR3 bases are TGTGCCAGCACTCCTCCTAGGGGGTCCCTCCACTTT. The full variable domain, with the rest looked up from reference TRBV28 and TRBJ1-6, is DVKVTQSSRYLVKRTGEKVFLECVQDMDHENMFWYRQDPGLGLRLIYFSYDVKMKEKGDIPEGYSVSREKKERFSLILESASTNQTSMYLCASTPPRGSLHFGNGTRLTVT.

The rearrangement joins TRBV7-2 to TRBJ1-2, with 7 bases lining up with TRBD1. This CDR3 is 14 amino acids long. Germline trimming cut 5 bases from V and 5 bases from J; bases unmatched to any gene: 8. Germline V gives CDR1 SGHTA, CDR2 FQGNSA. The CDR3 DNA sequence: TGTGCCAGCAGCATAGACAGGGATTGGTATGGCTACACCTTC. Protein sequence: CASSIDRDWYGYTF.

J is TRBJ1-5 and V is TRBV19; D is possibly TRBD1 (6 bases). The germline V gene encodes CDR1 LNHDA and CDR2 SQIVND (reference sequence). V lost 6 bases to trimming and J lost 7 bases, with 19 bases between them. The CDR3 totals 15 residues. In DNA form, the CDR3 reads TGTGCCAGTAGCCTTGAACAGGGAACGAACCAGCCCCAGCATTTT. It specifies CASSLEQGTNQPQHF.

The J gene is TRBJ2-5, the V gene TRBV6-6; TRBD2 is a possible D gene (5 bases). The CDR3 is 19 amino acids. Trimming removed 5 bases at V and 0 bases at J, with 25 bases between. Germline assignment: CDR1 MNHNY and CDR2 SVGAGI (reference sequence). CDR3 bases: TGTGCCAGCAGTCGAGGACTCACTAACCGGGTTTTGTACCAAGAGACCCAGTACTTC. Its protein product is CASSRGLTNRVLYQETQYF.

The count of this clone is one. The chain has TRBV6-2 or TRBV6-3 and TRBJ2-3, with D possibly being TRBD2 (5 bases). There are 15 residues in the CDR3. CDR1 and CDR2 from the germline V gene are MNHEY and SVGEGT. With 5 bases removed from V and 0 bases from J, the gap between germline ends came to 12 bases. The CDR3 is CASSSLAHSTDTQYF. In nucleotides, the CDR3 is TGTGCCAGCAGTAGTTTAGCGCACAGCACAGATACGCAGTATTTT.

J is TRBJ1-1 and V is TRBV4-3, with D perhaps matching TRBD1 (5 bases). This CDR3 comprises 17 residues. The germline CDR1 and CDR2 sequences are LGHNA and YSLEER. The germline V and J ends were trimmed by 0 bases and 0 bases, with 14 bases remaining between them. The CDR3 loop is CASSQETQGPMNTEAFF. The CDR3, as DNA: TGCGCCAGCAGCCAAGAAACCCAGGGCCCTATGAACACTGAAGCTTTCTTT.